This record looks at one T cell receptor beta chain sequence and its context. Profiled with immunoSEQ multiplex PCR; TCRdb holds only in-frame clones, not every one. The repertoire includes about 260,000 clones, over 75% of them detected once, and roughly 10% sits in the top ten. V lost 4 bases and J lost 5; bases outside the gene matches: 15. This CDR3 has 16 amino acids. Germline CDR1 GTSNPN, CDR2 SVGIG (reference sequence). The data are from a study of blood T cell repertoires in COVID-19. Seattle patients were enrolled during active infection and followed longitudinally. The sequence derives from an older woman with COVID-19, enrolled during active disease. Sequenced material: peripheral blood. This chain links TRBV30 with TRBJ1-1; 8 positions match TRBD1. The CDR3 protein is CAWNPDRVGVGTEAFF. For the CDR3, the DNA is TGTGCCTGGAATCCGGACAGGGTTGGCGTGGGGACTGAAGCTTTCTTT.